The sequence of this T cell receptor beta chain was determined in a study of regulatory T cells in long-lasting Graves disease. The CDR3 consists of 14 residues. V was trimmed by 5 bases and J by 8 bases, leaving 17 bases between them. CDR1 PRHDT and CDR2 FYEKMQ come from the germline V gene (reference sequence). Time point noted: newly diagnosed GD, antithyroid drugs for less than 3 months. Following extraction of RNA from PBMCs, that RNA was used to make the TCR library. The sample holds many counts of this clonotype. Building of the TCR beta libraries involved iRepertoire HTBI primers and Arm-PCR of CDR3 regions. TCRdb reprocessed the multiplex PCR reads via MiXCR and lists one record per CDR3 protein. The data hold around 500,000 distinct CDR3 sequences, with roughly 13% observed a single time. A further study also used this sample, focusing on T cells in Graves' hyperthyroidism and ophthalmopathy. That work adds: Newly diagnosed hyperthyroidism patients aged 18 to 65 years had disease lasting under 2 months.

The source is a man aged 25-45 years with Graves disease. Sequences were derived from peripheral blood mononuclear cells (PBMCs), sampled at new diagnosis, from a patient treated with antithyroid drugs. The chain joins TRBV13 to TRBJ2-3, with a tentative D call TRBD1 (6 bases). This chain's CDR3 is CASSHRDTSRTQYF. The CDR3 DNA sequence: TGTGCCAGCAGCCACCGGGACACCAGCCGTACGCAGTATTTT.